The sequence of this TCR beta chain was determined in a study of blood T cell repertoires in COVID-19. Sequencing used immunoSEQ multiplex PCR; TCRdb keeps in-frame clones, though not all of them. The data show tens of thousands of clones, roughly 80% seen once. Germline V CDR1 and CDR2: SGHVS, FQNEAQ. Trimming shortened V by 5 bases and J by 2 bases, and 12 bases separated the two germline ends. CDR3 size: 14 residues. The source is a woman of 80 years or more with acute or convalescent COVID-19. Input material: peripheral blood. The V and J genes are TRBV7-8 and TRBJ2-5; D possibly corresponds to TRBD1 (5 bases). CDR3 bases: TGTGCCAGCAGCCAAGACAGTCCACAAGAGACCCAGTACTTC. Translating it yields CASSQDSPQETQYF.